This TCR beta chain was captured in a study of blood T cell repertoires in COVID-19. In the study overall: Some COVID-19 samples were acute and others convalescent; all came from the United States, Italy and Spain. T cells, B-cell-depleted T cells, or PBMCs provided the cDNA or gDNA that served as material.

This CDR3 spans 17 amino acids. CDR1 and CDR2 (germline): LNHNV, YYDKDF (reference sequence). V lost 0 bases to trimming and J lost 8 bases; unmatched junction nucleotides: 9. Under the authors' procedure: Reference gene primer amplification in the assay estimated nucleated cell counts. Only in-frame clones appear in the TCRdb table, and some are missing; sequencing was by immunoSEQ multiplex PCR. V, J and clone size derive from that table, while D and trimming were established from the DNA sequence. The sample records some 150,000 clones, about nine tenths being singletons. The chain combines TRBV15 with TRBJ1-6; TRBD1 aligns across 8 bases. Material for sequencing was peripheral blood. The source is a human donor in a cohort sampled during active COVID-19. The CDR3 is CATSREGWGQVHSPLHF. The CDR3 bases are TGTGCCACCAGCAGAGAGGGATGGGGACAGGTACATTCACCCCTCCACTTT.